These T cell receptor beta chains were read from a single sample in a study of OX40 agonist ivuxolimab in advanced cancers. Repertoires were generated with immunoSEQ multiplex PCR, while TCRdb's copy carries only in-frame clones and drops some. The table includes around 63,000 clones, 60% to 85% detected once. This specimen consisted of CD4+ or CD8+ T cells sorted from blood, obtained in a trial of the OX40 agonist ivuxolimab. Receptor source: an adult with an advanced solid tumor such as melanoma, head and neck, liver or kidney cancer. The CDR3 runs from the conserved cysteine through the conserved F or W. The D gene is left open where the match is weak. The listing skips clone size in some rows; elsewhere it reads once, few, many or a size class.

clone_size j_call v_call d_call cdr3_aa cdr3_nt
once TRBJ2-7 TRBV27 - CASSAGGQPKDGQYF TGTGCCAGCAGTGCGGGGGGACAGCCCAAGGACGGGCAGTACTTC
few TRBJ1-6 TRBV27 - CASRVPSSPLHF TGTGCCAGCCGCGTGCCTAGCTCACCCCTCCACTTT
once TRBJ2-7 TRBV28 TRBD2 CASSQLAGLSYEQYF TGTGCCAGCAGTCAGCTAGCGGGCCTTTCCTACGAGCAGTACTTC
- TRBJ1-1 TRBV9 - CASSLGLGTEAFF TGTGCCAGCAGCTTGGGACTAGGGACTGAAGCTTTCTTT
- TRBJ2-3 TRBV7-3 TRBD2 CASSLGTSGIGGTDTQYF TGTGCCAGCAGCTTAGGAACTAGCGGGATAGGTGGGACAGATACGCAGTATTTT
- TRBJ1-6 TRBV7-9 - CASSLFVTYNSPLHF TGTGCCAGCAGCTTATTCGTCACCTATAATTCACCCCTCCACTTT
- TRBJ2-3 TRBV5-6 - CASTWGTDTQYF TGTGCCAGCACCTGGGGTACAGATACGCAGTATTTT
- TRBJ2-1 TRBV4-3 - CASSQETGRESNEQFF TGCGCCAGCAGCCAAGAGACAGGGCGGGAGAGCAATGAGCAGTTCTTC
- TRBJ2-7 TRBV5-6 TRBD2 CASSFGTSGSTYEQYF TGTGCCAGCAGCTTCGGGACTAGCGGGAGTACCTACGAGCAGTACTTC
- TRBJ2-7 TRBV10-3 TRBD2 CAISESGGNEQYF TGTGCCATCAGTGAGTCGGGGGGGAACGAGCAGTACTTC
- TRBJ2-1 TRBV9 - CASSSVGERYNEQFF TGTGCCAGCAGCTCAGTGGGGGAGCGATACAATGAGCAGTTCTTC
- TRBJ2-3 TRBV7-9 - CASSQTGDTQYF TGTGCCAGCAGCCAGACAGGAGATACGCAGTATTTT
- TRBJ1-5 TRBV19 - CASSMGAGGGSNQPQHF TGTGCCAGTAGTATGGGGGCGGGAGGGGGTAGCAATCAGCCCCAGCATTTT
- TRBJ2-7 TRBV6-6 TRBD2 CASSFGLAGGIEQYF TGTGCCAGCAGTTTCGGACTAGCGGGAGGGATCGAGCAGTACTTC
- TRBJ1-5 TRBV9 - CASSVALGAFEPQHF TGTGCCAGCAGCGTAGCTTTAGGGGCTTTCGAGCCCCAGCATTTT